This T cell receptor (beta chain) originates from a study of human versus mouse CDR3 diversity and MHC coevolution. Study-wide background: Reportedly, immunoSEQ detects one in 200,000 T cells with minimized PCR bias.

Libraries were prepared by immunoSEQ multiplex PCR; TCRdb keeps only in-frame clonotypes and omits some of them. The repertoire holds more than 55,000 clones, with over 90% as singletons. Germline V gene sequence: CDR1 LNHDA, CDR2 SQIVND (reference sequence). The length of the CDR3 is 16 residues. With 5 bases removed from V and 3 bases from J, the gap between germline ends came to 19 bases. This receptor was taken from a person aged 55 to 75 in good health. This chain links TRBV19 with TRBJ2-5; D is perhaps TRBD2 (7 bases). The sequenced sample was naive CD4+ T cells from blood. The subset was: CD45RO-negative CD62L-positive naive CD4 T cells. The CDR3 spells CASSPRGRGNEETQYF. Here the CDR3 DNA reads TGTGCCAGTAGTCCGCGGGGGCGAGGGAATGAAGAGACCCAGTACTTC.